Below are 2 T cell receptor beta chains sequenced from a single sample in a study of blood T cell repertoires in COVID-19. Profiling relied on immunoSEQ multiplex PCR, and the TCRdb table lists in-frame clones only, not all of them. Among 55,000 to 75,000 clones listed, 85% to 90% were seen once. Sequenced input: peripheral blood. All receptors come from a man aged 55 to 70 with acute or convalescent COVID-19.

The chain has TRBV7-9 and TRBJ2-7, with a possible D match to TRBD2 (6 bases). The CDR3 has 17 amino acids. Germline CDR1 SEHNR, CDR2 FQNEAQ (reference sequence). V was shortened by 2 bases and J by 1 base, with 18 bases between the two germline ends. DNA for the CDR3: TGTGCCAGCAGCTTACGGGATCTGGGACTGCTGTCCTACGAGCAGTACTTC. It yields the protein CASSLRDLGLLSYEQYF.

The rearrangement uses TRBV5-1 and TRBJ2-7, with D perhaps TRBD2 (6 bases). CDR1 SGHRS and CDR2 YFSETQ come from the germline V gene. The CDR3 spans 13 residues. V dropped 2 bases and J dropped 5 bases, with 11 bases sitting between them. The CDR3 DNA sequence: TGCGCCAGCAGCTTTGCGGGAAGGGACGAGCAGTACTTC. Its translation: CASSFAGRDEQYF.